What follows is one TCR beta chain and its context. TCR beta VDJ combinations and CDR3 sequences were profiled from genomic DNA. One entry per CDR3 protein, called by TCRdb with MiXCR from the reads. Among hundreds of thousands of distinct CDR3 sequences listed, around 30% were seen once. The data were taken from a study of CD8+CD57+ T cells in acquired aplastic anemia. The wider study: Mean DNA quantity obtained from sorted CD4+ and CD8+ cells was around 3.2 ug.

CD8+CD57+ cell expansion had been shown by flow cytometry in patients chosen for sequencing. As a group, the patients uniformly had severe acquired aplastic anemia. The CDR3 has 14 amino acids. Between the trimmed V and J ends, which lost 2 bases and 1 base, there was a span of 12 bases. Germline CDR1 GTSNPN, CDR2 SVGIG (reference sequence). The rearrangement joins TRBV30 to TRBJ2-7; no clear D gene. The sample was sorted CD4+, CD8+, or CD8+CD57+ T cells (not recorded which) from PBMCs. This TCR was recovered from a human donor with aplastic anemia. The CDR3 DNA is TGTGCCTGGAGTTCGCGGCCAAGGTCCTACGAGCAGTACTTC. This codes for CAWSSRPRSYEQYF.